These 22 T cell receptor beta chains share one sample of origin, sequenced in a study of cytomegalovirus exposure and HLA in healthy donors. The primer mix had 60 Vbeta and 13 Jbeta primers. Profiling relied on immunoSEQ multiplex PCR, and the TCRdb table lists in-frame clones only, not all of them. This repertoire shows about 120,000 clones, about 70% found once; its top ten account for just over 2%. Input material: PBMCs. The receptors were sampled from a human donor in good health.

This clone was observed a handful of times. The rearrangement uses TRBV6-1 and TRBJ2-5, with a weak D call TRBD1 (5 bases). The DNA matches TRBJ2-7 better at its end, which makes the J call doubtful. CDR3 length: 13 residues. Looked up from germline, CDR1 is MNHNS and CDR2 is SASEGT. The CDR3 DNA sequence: TGTGCCAGCAGTGAAGACAGGCCGTACGAGCAGTACTTC. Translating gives CASSEDRPYEQYF.

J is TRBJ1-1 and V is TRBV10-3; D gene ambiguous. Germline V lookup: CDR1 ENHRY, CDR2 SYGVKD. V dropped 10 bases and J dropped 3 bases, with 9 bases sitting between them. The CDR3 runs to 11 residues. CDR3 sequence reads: CASSRDTEAFF. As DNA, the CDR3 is TGTGCCAGCTCGAGGGACACTGAAGCTTTCTTT.

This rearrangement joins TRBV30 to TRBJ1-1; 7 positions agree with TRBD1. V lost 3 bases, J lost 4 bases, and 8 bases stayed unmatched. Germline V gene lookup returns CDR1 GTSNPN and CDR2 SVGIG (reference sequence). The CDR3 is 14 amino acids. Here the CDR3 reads CAWSIRQGTTEAFF. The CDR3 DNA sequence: TGTGCCTGGAGCATTCGACAGGGCACCACTGAAGCTTTCTTT.

CDR3 in amino acids: CASSQDPGSGNTIYF. The DNA for the CDR3 is TGCGCCAGCAGCCAAGATCCAGGCTCTGGAAACACCATATATTTT. The V call is TRBV4-1, the J call TRBJ1-3; D gene uncertain. In germline, CDR1 is MGHRA, CDR2 YSYEKL. This CDR3 region has 15 residues. The ends were cut back, 0 bases at V and 0 bases at J, with 6 bases in the middle.

CDR3 protein: CASSLSGRQPQHF. The CDR3 bases are TGTGCCAGCAGCTTATCTGGGAGGCAACCCCAGCATTTT. V and J are TRBV7-8 and TRBJ1-5; D is uncertain. Per the germline V gene, CDR1 is SGHVS and CDR2 is FQNEAQ. The CDR3 loop spans 13 amino acids. The ends were cut back, 2 bases at V and 10 bases at J, with 12 bases in the middle.

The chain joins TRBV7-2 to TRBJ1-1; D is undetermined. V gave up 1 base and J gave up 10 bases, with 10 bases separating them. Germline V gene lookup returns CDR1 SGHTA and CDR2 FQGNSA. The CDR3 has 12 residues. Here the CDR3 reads CASSLGYSGAFF. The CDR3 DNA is TGTGCCAGCAGCTTAGGGTACTCGGGAGCTTTCTTT. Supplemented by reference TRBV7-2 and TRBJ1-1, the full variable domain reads GAGVSQSPSNKVTEKGKDVELRCDPISGHTALYWYRQSLGQGLEFLIYFQGNSAPDKSGLPSDRFSAERTGGSVSTLTIQRTQQEDSAVYLCASSLGYSGAFFGQGTRLTVV.

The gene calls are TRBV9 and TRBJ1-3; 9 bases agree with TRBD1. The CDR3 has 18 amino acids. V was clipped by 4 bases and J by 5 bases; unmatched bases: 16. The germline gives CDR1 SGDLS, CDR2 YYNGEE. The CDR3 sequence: CASSPWTGEGRVRNTIYF. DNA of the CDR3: TGTGCCAGCAGCCCATGGACAGGGGAGGGCCGCGTACGAAACACCATATATTTT.

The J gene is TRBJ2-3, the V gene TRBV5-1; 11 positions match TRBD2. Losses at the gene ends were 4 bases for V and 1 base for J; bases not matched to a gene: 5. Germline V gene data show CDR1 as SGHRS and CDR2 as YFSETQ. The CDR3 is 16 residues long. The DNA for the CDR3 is TGCGCCAGCAGCCCCCAACTAGCGGGGGGCACAGATACGCAGTATTTT. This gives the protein CASSPQLAGGTDTQYF.

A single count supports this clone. CDR3 in DNA: TGCGCCAGCAGCTTAATAGCGGGGGGCACCGGGGAGCTGTTTTTT. Encoded protein: CASSLIAGGTGELFF. This chain links TRBV5-1 with TRBJ2-2; 10 positions agree with TRBD2. CDR1 is SGHRS and CDR2 is YFSETQ in the germline V gene. This CDR3 has 15 residues. V lost 2 bases and J lost 4; bases outside the gene matches: 2.

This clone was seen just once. The CDR3 sequence is CASSIVAPYNEQFF. The CDR3 DNA is TGTGCCAGCAGTATAGTAGCCCCCTACAATGAGCAGTTCTTC. The chain couples TRBV28 to TRBJ2-1; unclear D gene. The V gene lost 5 bases and the J gene lost 2 bases, with 10 bases spanning the gap. The CDR3 loop spans 14 amino acids. CDR1 and CDR2 (germline): MDHEN, SYDVKM.

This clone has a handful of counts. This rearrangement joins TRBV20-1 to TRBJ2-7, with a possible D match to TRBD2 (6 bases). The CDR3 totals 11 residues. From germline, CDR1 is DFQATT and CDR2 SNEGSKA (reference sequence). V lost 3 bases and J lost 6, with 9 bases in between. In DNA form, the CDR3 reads TGCAGTGCTAGTGCCGGGGGCGAGCAGTACTTC. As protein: CSASAGGEQYF.

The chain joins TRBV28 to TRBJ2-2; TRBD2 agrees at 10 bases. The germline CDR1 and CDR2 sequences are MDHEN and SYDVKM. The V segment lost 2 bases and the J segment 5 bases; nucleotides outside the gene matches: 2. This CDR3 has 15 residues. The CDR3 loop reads CASSLLAGVTGELFF. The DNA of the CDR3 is TGTGCCAGCAGTTTACTAGCGGGAGTAACCGGGGAGCTGTTTTTT.

The CDR3 sequence: CASSLQGTGEQFF. The CDR3 DNA reads TGTGCCAGCAGCCTTCAGGGGACAGGTGAGCAGTTCTTC. The J gene is TRBJ2-1, the V gene TRBV7-6; TRBD1 aligns across 8 bases. The CDR3 totals 13 residues. The junction had 6 bases not matched to a gene; V was cut back by 5 bases and J by 9 bases. Germline V gives CDR1 SGHVS, CDR2 FNYEAQ.

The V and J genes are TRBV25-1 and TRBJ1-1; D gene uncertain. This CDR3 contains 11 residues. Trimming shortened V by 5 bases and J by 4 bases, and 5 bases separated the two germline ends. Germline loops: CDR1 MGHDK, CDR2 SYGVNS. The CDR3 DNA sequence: TGTGCCAGCAGTCCTAGCACTGAAGCTTTCTTT. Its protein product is CASSPSTEAFF.

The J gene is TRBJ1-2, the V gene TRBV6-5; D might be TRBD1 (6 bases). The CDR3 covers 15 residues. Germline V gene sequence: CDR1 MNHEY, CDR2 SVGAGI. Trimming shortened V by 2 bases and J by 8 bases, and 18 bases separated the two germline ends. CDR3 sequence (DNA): TGTGCCAGCAGTTACGCCAGGGGATTGGAGAGGGGCTACACCTTC. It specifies CASSYARGLERGYTF.

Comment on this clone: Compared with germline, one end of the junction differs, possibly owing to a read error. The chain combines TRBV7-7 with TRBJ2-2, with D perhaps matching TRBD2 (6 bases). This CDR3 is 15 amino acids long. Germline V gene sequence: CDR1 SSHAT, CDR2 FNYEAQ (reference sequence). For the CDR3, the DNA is TGTGCTAGCAAACCCTTGGGGGGACCAGTCGGGGAGCTGTTTTTT. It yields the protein CASKPLGGPVGELFF.

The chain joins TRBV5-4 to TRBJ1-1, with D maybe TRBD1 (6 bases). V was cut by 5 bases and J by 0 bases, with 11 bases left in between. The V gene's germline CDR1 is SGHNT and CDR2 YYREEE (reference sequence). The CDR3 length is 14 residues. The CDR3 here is CASRPGQLNTEAFF. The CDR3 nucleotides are TGTGCCAGCAGACCTGGACAGTTGAACACTGAAGCTTTCTTT.

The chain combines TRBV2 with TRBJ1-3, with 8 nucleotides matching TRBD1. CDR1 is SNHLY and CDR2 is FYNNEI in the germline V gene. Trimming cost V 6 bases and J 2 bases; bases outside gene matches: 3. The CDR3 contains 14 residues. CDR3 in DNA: TGTGCCAGCAGCATGGACAGGGCTGGAAACACCATATATTTT. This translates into CASSMDRAGNTIYF.

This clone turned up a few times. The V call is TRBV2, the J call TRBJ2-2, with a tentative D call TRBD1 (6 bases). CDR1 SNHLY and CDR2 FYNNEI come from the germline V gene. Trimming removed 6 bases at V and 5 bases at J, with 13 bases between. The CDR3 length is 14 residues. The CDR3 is CASSRTAPTGELFF. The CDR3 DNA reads TGTGCCAGCAGCAGGACAGCACCAACCGGGGAGCTGTTTTTT.

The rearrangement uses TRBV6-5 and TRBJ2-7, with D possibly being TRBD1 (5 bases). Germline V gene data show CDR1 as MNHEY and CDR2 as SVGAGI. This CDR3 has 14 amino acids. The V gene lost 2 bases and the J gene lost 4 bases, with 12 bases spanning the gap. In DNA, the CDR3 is TGTGCCAGCAGTTACGACAGAGACCCTTACGAGCAGTACTTC. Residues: CASSYDRDPYEQYF.

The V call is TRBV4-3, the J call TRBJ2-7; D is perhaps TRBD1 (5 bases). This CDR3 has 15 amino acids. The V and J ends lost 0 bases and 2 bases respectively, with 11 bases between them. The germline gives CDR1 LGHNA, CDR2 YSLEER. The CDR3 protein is CASSQDVGQTYEQYF. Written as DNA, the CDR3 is TGCGCCAGCAGCCAAGATGTAGGACAAACCTACGAGCAGTACTTC.

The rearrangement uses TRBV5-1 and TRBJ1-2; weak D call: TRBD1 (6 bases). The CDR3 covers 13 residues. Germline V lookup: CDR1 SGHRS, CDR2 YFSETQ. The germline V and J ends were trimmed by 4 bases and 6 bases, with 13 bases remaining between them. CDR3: CASSPRPGDGYTF. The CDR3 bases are TGCGCCAGCAGCCCCCGGCCAGGGGATGGCTACACCTTC.